This T cell receptor beta chain was recorded in a study of T cell repertoires in cytomegalovirus infection (dated by TCRdb to the late 2010s). Regarding the complete study: Donor HLA type was relevant to the analysis, because carriage of CMV infection together with the matching HLA type was indicated by public TCR beta signatures. The full study reports these points: In both this cohort and an independent cohort of a few hundred donors, the cumulative frequency of public TCR beta family members distinguished carriers of CMV infection plus the relevant HLA type. The ex vivo response was dominated by HLA-C-restricted CMV-specific TCR beta clonotypes, which also provided the single most frequent clonotype in two of eight donors.

The instrument was an Illumina HiSeq 1500. Through fastp at Q25 and MiXCR, TCRdb rebuilt clones from the public reads, retaining in-frame beta chains. Merged by CDR3 protein, the rows form single entries marked with the most common genes and DNA. The sample table lists 250,000 to 300,000 distinct CDR3 sequences, roughly 24% of them with a count of one. The ten biggest clones cover about 15% of the sample. At least ten counts were recorded for this clonotype. The antigen this receptor binds is unknown. Per-nucleotide qualities are absent, and no much larger clonotype sits a single base away. V and J lose 1 base and 7 bases, and a span of 17 bases separates them. From the cysteine up to the phenylalanine, the CDR3 has a length of 15 residues. Only CDR3 DNA remains: 45 bases, in frame from the first base. From the germline V gene, CDR1 is SGHTA and CDR2 is FQGNSA.

The source is a human donor in good health (CMV status not recorded). Some clones in this sample may be carry-over from other donors' samples. This sequence uses TRBV7-2 and TRBJ2-7; confidence is insufficient to name the D gene. The source material was PBMCs. The sequenced DNA is TGTGCCAGCAGCTTAGGATCCTATCAAACCGGAGAGCAGTACTTC. Protein translation: CASSLGSYQTGEQYF.